The present T cell receptor (beta chain) was sequenced within a study of T cell clusters in autoimmune cytopenias. Study-wide findings and caveats: Clustering suggested that physiological T cell clusters were missing in primary autoimmune cytopenia patients. TRB repertoire shifts in secondary cytopenia and chronic lymphocytic leukemia mostly reflected lymphoma, not autoimmunity. Healthy donors had approximately 3.3-fold more exclusive TRB clusters than active autoimmune hepatitis patients.

Each sample's input was 250 to 300 ng genomic DNA, roughly 40,000 genome equivalents. This clonotype shows up as medium-sized (0.01 to 0.1%) by frequency. What it recognizes is unknown. Multiplex touch-down PCR amplified TRB using TRB-A and TRB-B pools in one tube. TCRdb reprocessed the multiplex PCR reads, with one entry per CDR3 protein and no DNA. The repertoire table contains over 2,500 distinct CDR3 sequences. This CDR3 is 16 amino acids long. Germline CDR1 reads LNHNV; CDR2 reads YYDKDF (reference sequence). This rearrangement joins TRBV15 to TRBJ1-1; the TRBD1 assignment by TCRdb is unverifiable without DNA. This clonotype was obtained from a human donor with an autoimmune cytopenia or autoimmune hepatitis (not recorded which). Sequencing was done on a sample of peripheral blood. CDR3 in amino acids: CATSRGGGQLDTEAFF.